This is a list of T cell receptor beta chains from one sample in a study of T-cell memory formation after mild COVID-19. A single record per CDR3 protein comes from TCRdb applying MiXCR to the 5' RACE reads. The data contain around 310,000 distinct CDR3 sequences, approximately 15% of them singletons. Sequenced input: PBMCs or a T cell subset sorted from them (not recorded which). The source of these receptors is a man younger than 35 who had mild COVID-19 (a few samples of this study predate the infection). Cell type and time point are not known. The CDR3 runs from the conserved cysteine through the conserved F or W. D genes are given only for firm matches. Expanded clones get a size class; other rows say once, few or many, or leave the size out.

J gene,clone size,V gene,D gene,CDR3 DNA,CDR3 protein
TRBJ2-7,NA,TRBV18,NA,TGTGCCAGCTCACCAGCCAGATACGAGCAGTACTTC,CASSPARYEQYF
TRBJ2-1,NA,TRBV20-1,TRBD2,TGCAGTGCTCCCCTACTAGCGGGGGAGGACAATGAGCAGTTCTTC,CSAPLLAGEDNEQFF
TRBJ1-1,NA,TRBV27,NA,TGTGCCAGCAGTTCGGGACAAGGAGGATGGACTGAAGCTTTCTTT,CASSSGQGGWTEAFF
TRBJ1-5,many,TRBV4-1,NA,TGCGCCAGCAGCTATCAAGGAGGGAGGGATCAGCCCCAGCATTTT,CASSYQGGRDQPQHF
TRBJ2-3,once,TRBV4-3,NA,TGCGCCAGCAGCCAAGACGCGGGACGGTGGACCACAGATACGCAGTATTTT,CASSQDAGRWTTDTQYF
TRBJ1-2,NA,TRBV28,NA,TGTGCCAGCAGTTTTGAGGGCGAGAACTATGGCTACACCTTC,CASSFEGENYGYTF
TRBJ2-7,NA,TRBV11-2,NA,TGTGCCAGCAGCAAGACCTACGAGCAGTACTTC,CASSKTYEQYF
TRBJ1-2,NA,TRBV2,NA,TGTGCCAGCAGTGAACTGTGGGCGGGAACCGATGGCTACACCTTC,CASSELWAGTDGYTF
TRBJ2-4,many,TRBV15,NA,TGTGCCACCGGCCGTGGGGCGGGGCCGGACATTCAGTACTTC,CATGRGAGPDIQYF
TRBJ2-2,NA,TRBV25-1,TRBD1,TGTGCCAGCTCGGGACAGACCGGGGAGCTGTTTTTT,CASSGQTGELFF
TRBJ2-7,many,TRBV3-1,NA,TGTGCCAGCAGCCCTAATTTCCCGACACTCTACGAGCAGTACTTC,CASSPNFPTLYEQYF
TRBJ2-1,NA,TRBV7-3,TRBD2,TGTGCCAGCAGCCTACTAGCGGGGGGGCCGGGTGAGCAGTTCTTC,CASSLLAGGPGEQFF
TRBJ2-7,few,TRBV5-1,TRBD1,TGCGCCAGCAGCCTGGAAACCGGGACAGGGGGTCCCTACGAGCAGTACTTC,CASSLETGTGGPYEQYF
TRBJ2-3,NA,TRBV5-1,TRBD2,TGCGCCAGCAGCTTTACCGGGACTAGCGGCACAGATACGCAGTATTTT,CASSFTGTSGTDTQYF
TRBJ2-7,few,TRBV10-1,TRBD1,TGCGCCAGCAGCCTTAGACAGGGGGCCGACGACGAGCAGTACTTC,CASSLRQGADDEQYF
TRBJ2-6,NA,TRBV6-6,NA,TGTGCCAGCAGTTACTCGAGGGAGAACTCTGGGGCCAACGTCCTGACTTTC,CASSYSRENSGANVLTF
TRBJ2-5,NA,TRBV7-8,NA,TGTGCCAGCAGCTTAGGTCAGAGCCTGAGGGAGACCCAGTACTTC,CASSLGQSLRETQYF
TRBJ2-6,NA,TRBV10-3,TRBD1,TGTGCCATCAGCGGGACAGCCGTCTCTGGGGCCAACGTCCTGACTTTC,CAISGTAVSGANVLTF
TRBJ2-3,NA,TRBV2,NA,TGTGCCGGAACGGGGGCCCCAGATACGCAGTATTTT,CAGTGAPDTQYF
TRBJ2-2,few,TRBV2,NA,TGTGCCAGCAGTGACAGATATACGAACACCGGGGAGCTGTTTTTT,CASSDRYTNTGELFF
TRBJ2-5,NA,TRBV10-3,TRBD2,TGTGCCATCAAATCGAGCGGGGGGGCCCAAGAGACCCAGTACTTC,CAIKSSGGAQETQYF
TRBJ2-3,few,TRBV6-5,NA,TGTGCCAGCAGGCTCGGCCCTACCTCGACAGATACGCAGTATTTT,CASRLGPTSTDTQYF
TRBJ1-2,once,TRBV9,NA,TGTGCCAGCAGCGAAGGGGGTAACGGGGACTATGGCTACACCTTC,CASSEGGNGDYGYTF
TRBJ2-1,many,TRBV5-1,NA,TGCGCCAGCAGCTTGGGTATCTCCGAGCAGTTCTTC,CASSLGISEQFF
TRBJ2-5,NA,TRBV12-5,NA,TGTGCTAGTGGTTCCCTCGGTGGGATAGGCCAAGAGACCCAGTACTTC,CASGSLGGIGQETQYF
TRBJ2-3,few,TRBV18,NA,TGTGCCAGCTCACCCCTGAGGGGCACAGATACGCAGTATTTT,CASSPLRGTDTQYF
TRBJ1-2,many,TRBV6-6,NA,TGTGCCAGCAGTCACCGACAGGCCTATGGCTACACCTTC,CASSHRQAYGYTF
TRBJ1-4,many,TRBV19,NA,TGTGCCAGTAGTATAGTCGGAGCCACTAATGAAAAACTGTTTTTT,CASSIVGATNEKLFF
TRBJ2-1,few,TRBV7-8,NA,TGTGCCAGCAGCTTAGGAGGCGGGTTGGATGAGCAGTTCTTC,CASSLGGGLDEQFF
TRBJ2-7,NA,TRBV6-5,TRBD1,TGTGCCAGCCGGGACAGGCTCCCACACTACGAGCAGTACTTC,CASRDRLPHYEQYF
TRBJ1-5,NA,TRBV28,TRBD1,TGTGCCAGCAGTCCGGGACAGGGGAGGCAGCCCCAGCATTTT,CASSPGQGRQPQHF
TRBJ2-4,many,TRBV7-9,TRBD1,TGTGCCAGCAGCCACGGACAGGTCCTAACCAAAAACATTCAGTACTTC,CASSHGQVLTKNIQYF
TRBJ1-5,NA,TRBV20-1,NA,TGCAGTGCTGACCAGCCCCAGCATTTT,CSADQPQHF
TRBJ1-5,NA,TRBV5-5,NA,TGTGCCAGCAGCACAACACCCCGGGAGGGCAATCAGCCCCAGCATTTT,CASSTTPREGNQPQHF
TRBJ2-1,many,TRBV4-2,TRBD1,TGTGCCAGCAGCCCCGACAGGGTTGGAACACAGTTCTTC,CASSPDRVGTQFF
TRBJ1-2,NA,TRBV18,NA,TGTGCCAGCTCACCACCGATCCCCACAGGGCTCGGCTACACCTTC,CASSPPIPTGLGYTF
TRBJ1-2,many,TRBV4-3,TRBD1,TGCGCCAGCAGCCAAACCACAGGGGGGTATGGCTACACCTTC,CASSQTTGGYGYTF
TRBJ2-5,few,TRBV7-3,NA,TGTGCCAGCAGCCGGGGCCTTGGAGAGACCCAGTACTTC,CASSRGLGETQYF
TRBJ2-7,few,TRBV5-1,TRBD2,TGCGCCAGCAGCTTGGTGGGACTAGCCAACTACGAGCAGTACTTC,CASSLVGLANYEQYF
TRBJ2-5,few,TRBV15,NA,TGTGCCACCAGCAGAGAACCGGATGCCCAAGAGACCCAGTACTTC,CATSREPDAQETQYF
TRBJ1-5,NA,TRBV30,NA,TGTGCCTGGAGTGTCAGTCAGTATAGCAATCAGCCCCAGCATTTT,CAWSVSQYSNQPQHF
TRBJ2-3,few,TRBV30,TRBD1,TGTGCCTGTGACAGGGATGGCACAGATACGCAGTATTTT,CACDRDGTDTQYF
TRBJ2-2,NA,TRBV6-1,NA,TGTGCCAGCAGGCTCGGGGAGCTGTTTTTT,CASRLGELFF
TRBJ2-3,few,TRBV6-5,NA,TGTGCCAGCAGCTACAAGAACACAGATACGCAGTATTTT,CASSYKNTDTQYF
TRBJ1-6,NA,TRBV7-8,TRBD1,TGTGCCAGCAGCGGACGGGACAGGGGGAATTCACCCCTCCACTTT,CASSGRDRGNSPLHF
TRBJ2-3,few,TRBV6-2/TRBV6-3,NA,TGTGCCAGCAAAAGCACAGATACGCAGTATTTT,CASKSTDTQYF
TRBJ1-6,few,TRBV15,NA,TGTGCCACCAGCAGAGATGCGGACGGGCCCAGATCACCCCTCCACTTT,CATSRDADGPRSPLHF
TRBJ2-7,NA,TRBV19,TRBD1,TGTGCCAGTTCCAGGACAGGGATCTACGAGCAGTACTTC,CASSRTGIYEQYF